One and the same sample provided the 19 T cell receptor beta chains below, sequenced in a study of cytomegalovirus exposure and HLA in healthy donors. The PCR was carried out with 60 Vbeta primers and 13 Jbeta primers. Some clones are missing from TCRdb's copy, which holds only in-frame ones; the method was immunoSEQ multiplex PCR. The data contain some 60,000 clones, around 81% of them singletons. What was sequenced was PBMCs. The receptors come from a male donor in good health and CMV-seronegative.

The chain uses TRBV5-1 and TRBJ2-2; D perhaps matches TRBD1 (6 bases). CDR1 and CDR2 (germline): SGHRS, YFSETQ. CDR3 length: 15 residues. Trimming removed 1 base from V and 1 base from J, with 8 bases in between. CDR3: CASSLWGQNTGELFF. The CDR3 coding sequence is TGCGCCAGCAGCTTGTGGGGACAGAACACCGGGGAGCTGTTTTTT. The variable domain in full, with the rest retrieved from reference TRBV5-1 and TRBJ2-2, is KAGVTQTPRYLIKTRGQQVTLSCSPISGHRSVSWYQQTPGQGLQFLFEYFSETQRNKGNFPGRFSGRQFSNSRSEMNVSTLELGDSALYLCASSLWGQNTGELFFGEGSRLTVL.

This sequence joins TRBV5-5 and TRBJ2-7, with a possible D match to TRBD2 (5 bases). Germline-derived CDR1 and CDR2 are SGHKS and YYEKEE (reference sequence). This CDR3 contains 15 residues. The V and J ends lost 3 bases and 3 bases respectively, with 16 bases between them. CDR3 loop: CASSYRPYRDYEQYF. The CDR3 region has the DNA TGTGCCAGCAGCTATCGACCTTACCGGGACTACGAGCAGTACTTC.

This clone occurred once. This rearrangement joins TRBV5-4 to TRBJ1-1; D perhaps matches TRBD1 (5 bases). The V gene lost 3 bases and the J gene lost 4 bases, with 16 bases spanning the gap. CDR1 and CDR2 from the germline V gene are SGHNT and YYREEE (reference sequence). This CDR3 is 15 amino acids long. The chain's CDR3 is CASSYSLEGTTEAFF. CDR3 in DNA: TGTGCCAGCAGCTACAGTCTGGAGGGGACCACTGAAGCTTTCTTT.

V is TRBV5-3 and J is TRBJ1-2; 7 bases line up with TRBD1. TRBV5-3 is classed as an ORF, of uncertain function. CDR3 length: 14 amino acids. The junction had 10 bases not matched to a gene; V was cut back by 7 bases and J by 4 bases. Here the CDR3 reads CARPRDRALYGYTF. The CDR3, as DNA: TGTGCCAGACCCCGGGACAGAGCTCTCTATGGCTACACCTTC.

The chain recombines TRBV6-5 with TRBJ1-2, with D perhaps matching TRBD1 (6 bases). The length of the CDR3 is 15 residues. Trimming took 0 bases from V and 0 from J, leaving 8 bases between them. The germline V gene encodes CDR1 MNHEY and CDR2 SVGAGI. The CDR3 DNA reads TGTGCCAGCAGTTACTCCGGACAGACTAACTATGGCTACACCTTC. This codes for CASSYSGQTNYGYTF.

The rearrangement links TRBV7-3 to TRBJ2-3, with a tentative D call TRBD2 (5 bases). This CDR3 is built from 13 residues. Trimming stripped 2 bases from V and 6 bases from J, with 9 bases between. Germline CDR1 reads SGHTA; CDR2 reads FQGTGA. CDR3 DNA: TGTGCCAGCAGCTTATGGGAGTACGATACGCAGTATTTT. Translated: CASSLWEYDTQYF.

The chain's CDR3 is CASSLLPGQYGYTF. DNA of the CDR3: TGTGCCAGCAGCCTCCTTCCGGGTCAGTATGGCTACACCTTC. The chain has TRBV5-8 and TRBJ1-2, with no clear D. Looked up from germline, CDR1 is SGHTS and CDR2 is YDEGEE. The V end lost 4 bases, the J end lost 5 bases, and 15 bases lay between the germline ends. This CDR3 spans 14 amino acids.

CDR3 sequence reads: CASSLVGGTGGNYGYTF. CDR3 DNA: TGTGCCAGCAGCTTAGTGGGTGGGACAGGGGGGAACTATGGCTACACCTTC. J is TRBJ1-2 and V is TRBV7-2; TRBD1 aligns across 11 bases. Germline assignment: CDR1 SGHTA and CDR2 FQGNSA. The V segment lost 1 base and the J segment 2 bases; nucleotides outside the gene matches: 6. This CDR3 spans 17 amino acids.

The table lists this clone with a few counts. The chain carries TRBV4-1 and TRBJ2-5; 7 bases align to TRBD2. With V trimmed by 4 bases and J by 2 bases, 7 bases remained unmatched. In germline, CDR1 is MGHRA, CDR2 YSYEKL. This CDR3 region has 15 residues. In DNA form, the CDR3 reads TGCGCCAGCAGCCCGAATCTAGCGGTTCAAGAGACCCAGTACTTC. Amino acids: CASSPNLAVQETQYF.

CDR3 residues: CASSPTYTDTQYF. The CDR3 DNA follows: TGTGCCAGCAGTCCTACCTACACAGATACGCAGTATTTT. J is TRBJ2-3 and V is TRBV27; D is uncertain. Between the trimmed V and J ends, which lost 5 bases and 2 bases, there was a span of 8 bases. The CDR3 has 13 amino acids. Germline-derived CDR1 and CDR2 are MNHEY and SMNVEV (reference sequence).

The chain carries TRBV6-1 and TRBJ2-1; the D is unclear. This CDR3 region has 13 residues. CDR1 and CDR2 from the germline V gene are MNHNS and SASEGT. Trimming shortened V by 4 bases and J by 7 bases, and 11 bases separated the two germline ends. DNA of the CDR3: TGTGCCAGCAGTGTGCCAGGTCGAAATGAGCAGTTCTTC. Translation: CASSVPGRNEQFF.

This sequence joins TRBV5-1 and TRBJ1-5; D remains ambiguous. Trimming pared 3 bases from V and 2 bases from J, leaving 9 bases between. Germline V gene lookup returns CDR1 SGHRS and CDR2 YFSETQ. The CDR3 is 14 amino acids. This CDR3 is CASSSEPGNQPQHF. CDR3 DNA sequence: TGCGCCAGCAGCTCTGAACCGGGCAATCAGCCCCAGCATTTT.

The CDR3 reads CASNDRGGYTF. The CDR3 nucleotides are TGTGCCAGCAACGACAGGGGTGGCTACACCTTC. The chain employs TRBV6-6 and TRBJ1-2; 8 positions match TRBD1. Germline CDR1 is MNHNY and CDR2 is SVGAGI (reference sequence). CDR3 length: 11 amino acids. Trimming cost V 7 bases and J 7 bases; bases outside gene matches: 2.

The chain couples TRBV7-3 to TRBJ1-2; D is unclear. CDR1 SGHTA and CDR2 FQGTGA come from the germline V gene. V was trimmed by 5 bases and J by 4 bases, leaving 14 bases between them. The CDR3 has 14 residues. CDR3: CASSPGEVSYGYTF. The CDR3 DNA is TGTGCCAGCAGCCCTGGGGAGGTGAGCTATGGCTACACCTTC. The variable domain in full, completed from reference TRBV7-3 and TRBJ1-2, reads GAGVSQTPSNKVTEKGKYVELRCDPISGHTALYWYRQSLGQGPEFLIYFQGTGAADDSGLPNDRFFAVRPEGSVSTLKIQRTERGDSAVYLCASSPGEVSYGYTFGSGTRLTVV.

The chain couples TRBV10-3 to TRBJ2-7; D is unclear. In germline, CDR1 is ENHRY, CDR2 SYGVKD. The CDR3 is 12 residues long. Trimming left V 4 bases short and J 6 bases short, with 10 bases between. CDR3 protein: CAISVRNAEQYF. The CDR3 nucleotides read TGTGCCATCAGTGTGCGCAACGCCGAGCAGTACTTC.

This rearrangement joins TRBV18 to TRBJ1-2; maybe TRBD1 (5 bases). V shed 0 bases and J shed 0 bases, with 14 bases lying between them. CDR1 and CDR2 from the germline V gene are KGHSH and LQKENI. The CDR3 contains 17 residues. CDR3 loop: CASSPPPAGIANYGYTF. The DNA for the CDR3 is TGTGCCAGCTCACCACCGCCCGCAGGGATAGCTAACTATGGCTACACCTTC. Complete variable domain (other parts from reference TRBV18 and TRBJ1-2): NAGVMQNPRHLVRRRGQEARLRCSPMKGHSHVYWYRQLPEEGLKFMVYLQKENIIDESGMPKERFSAEFPKEGPSILRIQQVVRGDSAAYFCASSPPPAGIANYGYTFGSGTRLTVV.

This rearrangement joins TRBV13 to TRBJ1-6, with D possibly matching TRBD1 (5 bases). In germline, CDR1 is PRHDT, CDR2 FYEKMQ (reference sequence). The CDR3 is 16 residues long. Trimming removed 7 bases from V and 6 bases from J, with 19 bases in between. CDR3 residues: CASNSLGGARNSPLHF. The CDR3 region has the DNA TGTGCCAGCAACTCACTCGGCGGGGCCCGTAATTCACCCCTCCACTTT.

CDR3 sequence: CASSPQGAEKLFF. The CDR3, as DNA: TGTGCCAGTAGCCCCCAGGGGGCGGAAAAACTGTTTTTT. V and J are TRBV19 and TRBJ1-4; 8 bases align to TRBD1. Germline CDR1 is LNHDA and CDR2 is SQIVND (reference sequence). The CDR3 consists of 13 residues. The J segment lost 8 bases and the V segment lost 6 bases, leaving 5 bases of the junction unmatched.

Comments on this clone: One end of the junction varies from germline; a read error may be responsible. The chain combines TRBV7-9 with TRBJ1-3; D gene unclear. This CDR3 comprises 15 residues. The germline V gene encodes CDR1 SEHNR and CDR2 FQNEAQ (reference sequence). The CDR3 loop reads CSSSSPREAGNTIYF. DNA of the CDR3: TGTTCCAGCAGCTCCCCCCGGGAAGCTGGAAACACCATATATTTT.